This is a list of T cell receptor beta chains from one sample in a study of T-cell reconstitution after alpha-beta-depleted transplantation in children. TCRdb fed the PCR reads into MiXCR, producing one record per CDR3 protein. This table holds approximately 230,000 distinct CDR3 sequences, roughly a quarter found once. Here the sequenced sample was PBMCs, mostly from graft donor cells, taken 360 days after TCRalphabeta/CD19-depleted stem cell transplant. These receptors were taken from a female patient between 2 and 10 years old who had a stem cell transplant for congenital amegakaryocytic thrombocytopenia, so the T cells may come from the graft donor. Each CDR3 is given with its conserved first and last residue. A D gene is named only where the DNA matches it firmly. Clone size is stated in some rows and not others, as once, few, many or a class when expanded.

D gene,CDR3 length,clone size,J gene,V gene,CDR3 protein,CDR3 DNA
-,14,-,TRBJ1-5,TRBV4-2,CASSQQLTTGPQHF,TGTGCCAGCAGCCAACAATTAACAACGGGGCCCCAGCATTTT
-,17,-,TRBJ2-3,TRBV5-1,CASSFPKGGLRGDTQYF,TGCGCCAGCAGCTTCCCGAAAGGAGGACTTCGGGGGGATACGCAGTATTTT
TRBD1,14,many,TRBJ1-6,TRBV12-3/TRBV12-4,CAGETGESNSPLHF,TGTGCCGGAGAAACAGGGGAGAGTAATTCACCCCTCCACTTT
-,15,-,TRBJ2-5,TRBV15,CATSRDSLVQETQYF,TGTGCCACCAGCAGAGATTCCCTAGTTCAAGAGACCCAGTACTTC
TRBD2,13,-,TRBJ2-1,TRBV4-1,CASSLRGVNEQFF,TGCGCCAGCAGCCTACGGGGGGTCAATGAGCAGTTCTTC
TRBD2,17,few,TRBJ2-3,TRBV20-1,CSASLGLAGGGTDTQYF,TGCAGTGCTAGTCTGGGACTAGCGGGAGGCGGCACAGATACGCAGTATTTT
-,14,-,TRBJ1-2,TRBV12-3/TRBV12-4,CASSFRRSHYGYTF,TGTGCCAGCAGTTTCCGACGCAGTCACTATGGCTACACCTTC
-,12,-,TRBJ1-4,TRBV20-1,CSARTIYEKLFF,TGCAGTGCTCGGACTATCTATGAAAAACTGTTTTTT
-,14,-,TRBJ2-5,TRBV20-1,CSAHHSGPQETQYF,TGCAGTGCACACCATAGCGGCCCCCAAGAGACCCAGTACTTC
TRBD2,16,few,TRBJ2-3,TRBV5-1,CASSWGTSGMADTQYF,TGCGCCAGCAGCTGGGGAACTAGCGGGATGGCAGATACGCAGTATTTT
-,15,many,TRBJ2-1,TRBV12-3/TRBV12-4,CASSGLAVGDNEQFF,TGTGCCAGCAGTGGATTGGCAGTGGGAGACAATGAGCAGTTCTTC
-,15,few,TRBJ2-3,TRBV5-1,CASSLVSDHTDTQYF,TGCGCCAGCAGCTTGGTTTCGGATCACACAGATACGCAGTATTTT
-,16,-,TRBJ2-1,TRBV5-6,CASSLARDSSYNEQFF,TGTGCCAGCAGCTTGGCACGGGATTCCTCCTACAATGAGCAGTTCTTC
TRBD2,15,-,TRBJ2-1,TRBV7-9,CASSLRAGDYNEQFF,TGTGCCAGCAGCTTACGGGCGGGAGACTACAATGAGCAGTTCTTC
-,15,-,TRBJ2-3,TRBV5-5,CASSLRIVSTDTQYF,TGTGCCAGCAGCTTGCGGATTGTAAGCACAGATACGCAGTATTTT
TRBD2,15,few,TRBJ2-1,TRBV4-1,CASSLERGPLNEQFF,TGCGCCAGCAGCCTCGAGCGGGGGCCACTCAATGAGCAGTTCTTC
TRBD1,18,once,TRBJ2-6,TRBV14,CASSHLGQGERGANVLTF,TGTGCCAGCAGCCACCTGGGACAGGGGGAACGTGGGGCCAACGTCCTGACTTTC
-,18,once,TRBJ2-4,TRBV6-1,CASSEYGTKRPAKNIQYF,TGTGCCAGCAGTGAATATGGGACAAAAAGGCCAGCCAAAAACATTCAGTACTTC
-,13,many,TRBJ2-3,TRBV12-3/TRBV12-4,CASSWGRTDTQYF,TGTGCCAGCAGTTGGGGGCGCACAGATACGCAGTATTTT
TRBD2,15,once,TRBJ2-3,TRBV7-6,CASSTKREWGDTQYF,TGTGCCAGCAGTACCAAGCGGGAGTGGGGAGATACGCAGTATTTT
-,14,-,TRBJ2-5,TRBV3-1,CASSQAPSQETQYF,TGTGCCAGCAGCCAAGCTCCGTCGCAGGAGACCCAGTACTTC
-,15,many,TRBJ2-4,TRBV4-1,CASSRTNLAKNIQYF,TGCGCCAGCAGCCGAACAAACCTAGCCAAAAACATTCAGTACTTC
-,18,few,TRBJ2-3,TRBV3-1,CASSQERLGSNSAYTQYF,TGTGCCAGCAGCCAAGAACGCCTAGGGTCGAACTCCGCATATACGCAGTATTTT
TRBD1,13,many,TRBJ1-1,TRBV29-1,CSGRQGVNTEAFF,TGCAGCGGGAGACAGGGGGTGAACACTGAAGCTTTCTTT
TRBD2,17,-,TRBJ2-1,TRBV4-2,CASSQRPGLAGWYEQFF,TGTGCCAGCAGCCAAAGACCGGGACTAGCGGGATGGTATGAGCAGTTCTTC
TRBD1,15,few,TRBJ1-1,TRBV4-3,CASSQELWTGRIAFF,TGCGCCAGCAGCCAAGAATTGTGGACAGGGAGGATAGCTTTCTTT
TRBD2,18,many,TRBJ2-2,TRBV10-3,CAISKIGLAGARTGELFF,TGTGCCATCAGCAAGATAGGACTAGCGGGGGCCAGGACCGGGGAGCTGTTTTTT
-,13,many,TRBJ2-7,TRBV5-1,CASSLEPLREQYF,TGCGCCAGCAGCTTGGAGCCTCTCAGGGAGCAGTACTTC
-,17,-,TRBJ2-3,TRBV11-1,CASSLVPGQRGTDTQYF,TGTGCCAGCAGCTTAGTTCCGGGCCAAAGAGGCACAGATACGCAGTATTTT
-,15,few,TRBJ2-2,TRBV12-3/TRBV12-4,CASSLNGLNTGELFF,TGTGCCAGCAGTTTGAACGGGTTGAACACCGGGGAGCTGTTTTTT
-,15,-,TRBJ2-5,TRBV7-8,CASSLWLETGETQYF,TGTGCCAGCAGCTTATGGCTCGAGACCGGAGAGACCCAGTACTTC
TRBD2,16,-,TRBJ2-1,TRBV29-1,CSVEDGAGGAYNEQFF,TGCAGCGTTGAAGACGGGGCGGGAGGGGCCTACAATGAGCAGTTCTTC
-,14,-,TRBJ2-3,TRBV27,CASSLSTFADTQYF,TGTGCCAGCAGTTTATCGACTTTCGCAGATACGCAGTATTTT
-,12,few,TRBJ2-5,TRBV6-8,CASELAGRTQYF,TGTGCCAGCGAACTTGCGGGAAGGACCCAGTACTTC
-,15,-,TRBJ1-1,TRBV28,CASSNGRALNTEAFF,TGTGCCAGCAGTAACGGACGGGCCTTGAACACTGAAGCTTTCTTT
-,14,-,TRBJ1-1,TRBV5-1,CASSPSGGNTEAFF,TGCGCCAGCAGCCCCTCGGGGGGTAATACTGAAGCTTTCTTT
-,12,-,TRBJ1-4,TRBV29-1,CSVLGVGEKLFF,TGCAGCGTTTTAGGGGTTGGGGAAAAACTGTTTTTT
-,13,many,TRBJ1-1,TRBV25-1,CASRNPRNTEAFF,TGTGCCAGCAGAAATCCCCGCAACACTGAAGCTTTCTTT
-,13,-,TRBJ2-7,TRBV14,CASSRGPPDEQYF,TGTGCCAGCAGTAGGGGCCCGCCAGACGAGCAGTACTTC
-,15,-,TRBJ2-2,TRBV20-1,CSARDLGVDTGELFF,TGCAGTGCTAGAGATCTGGGAGTGGACACCGGGGAGCTGTTTTTT